The subject of this entry is one T cell receptor (beta chain). Its recognized antigen is unknown. Per-nucleotide qualities are absent, and no much larger clonotype sits a single base away. This record comes from a study of early T cells in non-severe SARS-CoV-2 infection (dated by TCRdb to the early 2020s). A note on the overall study: TCR sequencing used bulk RNA from unsorted whole blood, so alpha and beta chains could not be paired. Overall study outcomes, separate from this receptor: VDJdb matching was skewed toward anti-spike CD8 responses, so virus-specific expansions were likely underestimated and private and CD4 specificities were missed.

Set within a cohort of healthcare workers in London, UK, this nested case-control study involved weekly PCR testing of nasopharyngeal swabs along with blood sampling. Healthcare workers were recruited between 23 and 31 March 2020, during the week of the UK lockdown, and were followed weekly for up to about 15 weeks. After removal of 5 bases from V and 3 bases from J, the junction retains 13 bases not matched to a gene. Sequences MNHEY (CDR1) and SVGEGT (CDR2) are obtained from the germline V gene. From the cysteine through the phenylalanine, the CDR3 covers 16 amino acids. Only the CDR3 DNA stays, 48 bases, in frame from base 1. Libraries were constructed by 5' RACE. Sequencer: NextSeq 500. The TCR library protocol attached unique molecular identifiers to individual cDNA molecules to correct for sequencing error and PCR bias. Both TCR alpha and beta chains were sequenced, and tight co-correlation was observed between alpha and beta sequence abundances in each sample. The authors' pipeline ran thus. Decombinator V4 was used to annotate the V gene, J gene and CDR3 of the TCR sequences. TCRs were defined as expanded if a significant change between any two time points was detected under a Poisson model with p below 0.0001. TCR abundances were normalised to the total number of TCRs sequenced per sample and expressed as counts per million. TRAV1-2 paired with TRAJ12, TRAJ20 or TRAJ33 defined MAIT TCRs, while TRAV10 paired with TRAJ18 defined iNKT TCRs. VDJdb, accessed 1 November 2021, was searched for CMV, EBV and SARS-CoV-2 annotated TCRs, excluding TCRs annotated for multiple antigens. TCRdb ran its own pipeline on the public reads, namely fastp trimming at Q25 and MiXCR clone calling, and kept in-frame beta chains. Each CDR3 protein gets just one entry, which takes the most common genes and DNA from the rows behind it. The V and J calls follow TCRdb's processing rather than the paper's. The sample contains 53,000 or so distinct CDR3 sequences, approximately 12% of them found a single time. The top ten constitute approximately 2.5% of the sample.

The specimen comprised whole blood, sampled at baseline. This receptor was identified in an adult who was a healthcare worker with PCR-confirmed SARS-CoV-2 infection or an uninfected control (not recorded which). This receptor chain uses TRBV6-2 or TRBV6-3 and TRBJ2-7, and TRBD2 matches 7 of the central bases. Here is the DNA: TGTGCCAGCAGTCTTCCACTCCGACTAGCTTACTACGAGCAGTACTTC. This gives the protein CASSLPLRLAYYEQYF.